This T cell receptor (beta chain) was found in a study of tumor-infiltrating lymphocytes in primary liver carcinoma. Study context: Patients of both sexes were 30 to 69 years old. The study, taken as a whole, reports: A significantly higher top-250-clone fraction was found in tumors than in blood (p = 0.039).

The CDR3 is made up of 16 amino acids. The germline gives CDR1 DFQATT, CDR2 SNEGSKA (reference sequence). J gave up 3 bases and V 1 base, and 9 bases lay outside the gene matches. Synthesis of TCR beta cDNA was carried out from approximately 0.55 ug total RNA with a constant-region primer. Generation of the TCR beta libraries relied on three nested multiplex PCR rounds using slightly modified ARM-PCR. The first two PCR rounds used TRBV1-TRBV30 forward primers with a C-beta reverse primer, 9 to 10 cycles each. One entry per CDR3 protein results from TCRdb running MiXCR on the multiplex PCR reads. The table has just over 300,000 distinct CDR3 sequences, more than 55% seen once. Extraction also yielded germline DNA, while blood RNA was obtained from unsorted whole blood. On this clonotype: Antigen specificity is unknown.

Sequences were obtained from peripheral blood. The chain combines TRBV20-1 with TRBJ2-1, with 7 bases that match TRBD2. The TCR was taken from a woman aged 25 to 45 with primary liver carcinoma and hepatitis B virus infection. The CDR3: CSARVGISGFYNEQFF. CDR3 bases: TGCAGTGCTAGAGTTGGGATTAGCGGGTTCTACAATGAGCAGTTCTTC.